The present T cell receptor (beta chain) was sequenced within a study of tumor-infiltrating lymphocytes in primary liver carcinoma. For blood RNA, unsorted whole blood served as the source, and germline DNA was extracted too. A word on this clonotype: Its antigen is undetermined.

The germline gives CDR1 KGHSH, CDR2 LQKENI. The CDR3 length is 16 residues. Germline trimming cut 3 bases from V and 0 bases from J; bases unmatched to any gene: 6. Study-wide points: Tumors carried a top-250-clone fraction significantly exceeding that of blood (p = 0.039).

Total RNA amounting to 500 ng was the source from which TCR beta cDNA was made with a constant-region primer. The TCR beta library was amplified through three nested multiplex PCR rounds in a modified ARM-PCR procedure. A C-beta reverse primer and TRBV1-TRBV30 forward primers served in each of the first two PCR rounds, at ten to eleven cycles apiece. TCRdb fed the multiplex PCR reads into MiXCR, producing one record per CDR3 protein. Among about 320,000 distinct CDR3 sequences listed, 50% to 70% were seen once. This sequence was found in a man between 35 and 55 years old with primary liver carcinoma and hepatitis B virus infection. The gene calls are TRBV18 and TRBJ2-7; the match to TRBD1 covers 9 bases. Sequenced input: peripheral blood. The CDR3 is CASSPQGQGTSYEQYF. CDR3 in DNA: TGTGCCAGCTCACCCCAGGGACAGGGTACCTCCTACGAGCAGTACTTC.